The T cell receptor beta chain under discussion was sequenced for a study of tumor-infiltrating lymphocytes in primary liver carcinoma. Study at large: Each participant had primary liver carcinoma, and surgical resection was the treatment.

Alongside blood RNA obtained from unsorted whole blood, germline DNA was also extracted. Study-wide results and caveats: Significantly larger top-250-clone fractions were found in tumors than in blood (p = 0.039).

The CDR3 is 14 residues long. CDR1 and CDR2 (germline): MNHEY, SVGEGT. About this clonotype: Its antigen is unidentified. The junction and the germline gene differ at one end; a read error may be behind it.

Starting from 500 ng of total RNA, TCR beta cDNA was produced with a primer in the constant region. The TCR beta library was amplified through three nested multiplex PCR rounds in a modified ARM-PCR procedure. A C-beta reverse primer and TRBV1-TRBV30 forward primers served in each of the first two PCR rounds, at 9 to 11 cycles apiece. TCRdb reanalysed the multiplex PCR reads using MiXCR and keeps one entry per CDR3 protein. Of about 310,000 distinct CDR3 sequences listed, around three fifths are singletons. Sequenced sample: peripheral blood. The chain recombines TRBV6-2 or TRBV6-3 with TRBJ1-5; no reliable D call. This TCR was sampled from a woman younger than 45 with primary liver carcinoma and hepatitis B virus infection. The CDR3 here is CASSYARTDQPQHF. CDR3 coding DNA: TGTGCCAGCAGTTATGCCAGGACCGATCAGCCCCAGCATTTC.